This passage covers 32 T cell receptor beta chains from one sample sequenced in a study of blood T cells in healthy people across ages. Primed by a sample-barcoded 5' primer and a J-beta primer mix, a second PCR proceeded for about 6 to 11 cycles. One entry per CDR3 protein, called by TCRdb with MiXCR from the 5' RACE reads. The table lists about 650,000 distinct CDR3 sequences, about 32% of them singletons, with over 15% in the top ten. The sequenced sample consisted of blood. These receptors all stem from a woman of 80 years or more in good health.

Turning to this clonotype: This may come from a read error, since a much larger clone is one base off. The conserved phenylalanine or tryptophan is not found at the CDR3 terminus, so this likely reflects a read error. This chain joins TRBV7-2 and TRBJ2-3, with D perhaps TRBD1 (6 bases). CDR1 is SGHTA, CDR2 FQGNSA, per germline. The CDR3 is 12 amino acids. Between the trimmed V and J ends, which lost 5 bases and 4 bases, there was a span of 7 bases. CDR3: CASSHRADTQYC. DNA for the CDR3: TGTGCCAGCAGCCACAGGGCAGATACGCAGTATTGT.

For this clonotype: Its ends do not fully match the called genes, so a read error is possible. The chain couples TRBV12-3 or TRBV12-4 to TRBJ1-5; no firm D call. The CDR3 is 14 residues long. The CDR3 is CASSSSSSNQSQHF. In DNA form, the CDR3 reads TGTGCCAGCAGCTCTTCCTCGAGCAATCAGTCCCAGCATTTT.

CDR3 sequence reads: CASSFRGTEGQFF. CDR3 bases: TGTGCCAGCAGTTTCCGGGGTACTGAGGGGCAGTTCTTC. This chain connects TRBV27 to TRBJ2-1; TRBD2 is a possible D gene (5 bases). The CDR3 consists of 13 residues. Deletions cut 3 bases from V and 12 bases from J, with 15 bases between. Germline V CDR1 and CDR2: MNHEY, SMNVEV (reference sequence).

This clonotype was recorded many times. The chain carries TRBV27 and TRBJ2-7; D may be TRBD1 (5 bases). The germline CDR1 and CDR2 sequences are MNHEY and SMNVEV (reference sequence). Trimming removed 5 bases from V and 5 bases from J, with 13 bases in between. CDR3 length: 13 amino acids. The CDR3 nucleotides are TGTGCCAGCAGTCTCAGGGCCCTCCACGAGCAGTACTTC. It specifies CASSLRALHEQYF.

Ten or more counts support this clonotype. This chain uses TRBV7-2 with TRBJ2-1, with D maybe TRBD1 (5 bases). The CDR3 is 13 residues long. Germline loops: CDR1 SGHTA, CDR2 FQGNSA. V was pared by 2 bases and J by 10 bases, with 12 bases between. In DNA, the CDR3 is TGTGCCAGCAGCTTACTCAGGGAAGGGGAGCAGTTCTTC. Amino acids: CASSLLREGEQFF.

The rearrangement links TRBV28 to TRBJ1-5, with 10 bases matching TRBD1. The CDR3 has 17 residues. Germline V gene data show CDR1 as MDHEN and CDR2 as SYDVKM. Trimming at V came to 3 bases and at J to 5 bases, leaving 10 bases not matched to a gene. In nucleotides, the CDR3 is TGTGCCAGCAGTTTTTGGGACAGGGGAGGGGGTGATCAGCCCCAGCATTTT. Translating gives CASSFWDRGGGDQPQHF.

This clonotype was counted ten times or more. The chain combines TRBV20-1 with TRBJ1-1, with 9 bases matching TRBD1. Germline loops: CDR1 DFQATT, CDR2 SNEGSKA (reference sequence). V shed 3 bases, J shed 0 bases, and the junction held 11 bases outside the gene matches. This CDR3 is 17 amino acids long. CDR3 DNA sequence: TGCAGTGCTAGCGTACAGGGGGCGCGTGGGATGAACACTGAAGCTTTCTTT. Translated: CSASVQGARGMNTEAFF.

This clonotype was recorded at least ten times. V usage is TRBV6-1 and J usage is TRBJ1-2, with 8 bases lining up with TRBD1. After removal of 1 base from V and 7 bases from J, the junction contained 2 bases not matched to a gene. Germline lookup yields CDR1 MNHNS and CDR2 SASEGT. CDR3 length equals 13 residues. CDR3 protein: CASSEGQGSGYTF. The CDR3 region has the DNA TGTGCCAGCAGTGAAGGACAGGGGTCTGGCTACACCTTC.

Comments on this clonotype: A much larger clone differs from this one at a single base, so this may be a read error. V usage is TRBV12-3 or TRBV12-4 and J usage is TRBJ2-5; TRBD1 might be the D (5 bases). V lost 4 bases and J 11 bases, leaving 11 bases between the germline ends. The CDR3 consists of 11 residues. Here the CDR3 DNA reads TGTGCCAGCAGTTCTCAGGGATTGCAGTACTTC. It yields the protein CASSSQGLQYF.

This clonotype was seen only a few times. The rearrangement links TRBV28 to TRBJ1-1; D not certain. The CDR3 covers 17 residues. Germline V CDR1 and CDR2: MDHEN, SYDVKM. V was cut by 4 bases and J by 0 bases, with 18 bases left in between. The CDR3 reads CASSSRIGRLLNTEAFF. For the CDR3, the DNA is TGTGCCAGCAGTTCTCGGATCGGCCGGTTACTGAACACTGAAGCTTTCTTT.

This clonotype was seen repeatedly, ten times or more. The chain couples TRBV30 to TRBJ2-1; D remains unclear. The V and J ends lost 3 bases and 9 bases respectively, with 9 bases between them. Germline values: CDR1 GTSNPN, CDR2 SVGIG (reference sequence). This CDR3 contains 11 residues. In DNA, the CDR3 is TGTGCCTGGAGCCTACTAAGTGAGCAGTTCTTC. Translation gives CAWSLLSEQFF.

The sample holds many counts of this clonotype. This sequence joins TRBV28 and TRBJ2-1; maybe TRBD2 (6 bases). The V and J ends lost 7 bases and 4 bases respectively, with 17 bases between them. Per germline, CDR1 MDHEN and CDR2 SYDVKM. This CDR3 has 15 residues. This chain's CDR3 is CASTIGGNPYNEQFF. CDR3 coding DNA: TGTGCCAGCACCATCGGGGGTAACCCTTACAATGAGCAGTTCTTC.

The J gene is TRBJ1-1, the V gene TRBV12-3 or TRBV12-4; 10 bases map to TRBD1. After removal of 5 bases from V and 5 bases from J, the junction contained 5 bases not matched to a gene. CDR3 length: 14 amino acids. This CDR3 is CASSMTGGETEAFF. The DNA for the CDR3 is TGTGCCAGCAGTATGACAGGGGGCGAAACTGAAGCTTTCTTT.

This clonotype was seen a few times. A much larger clone lies a single base off, so this may be a read error. The chain joins TRBV6-1 to TRBJ2-3; 10 positions match TRBD2. CDR1 is MNHNS and CDR2 is SASEGT in the germline V gene. CDR3 length: 14 amino acids. Losses at the gene ends were 4 bases for V and 8 bases for J; bases not matched to a gene: 6. CDR3 bases: TGTGCCAGCAGTGGTGGACTAGCGGCGGGTACGCAGTATTTT. Its translation is CASSGGLAAGTQYF.

Details on this clonotype: A much larger clone differs from this one at a single base, so this may be a read error. The chain employs TRBV2 and TRBJ1-4; D gene uncertain. CDR3 length: 15 amino acids. Germline V gene sequence: CDR1 SNHLY, CDR2 FYNNEI. The CDR3 DNA sequence: TGTGCCAGCAGGTACCAAGGTACAACTAATGAAAAACTGTATTTT. Translating it yields CASRYQGTTNEKLYF.

As DNA, the CDR3 is TGTGCCAGCACCTACGGGGGTCCTAGTGTTAAGACCCAGTACTTC. It translates to CASTYGGPSVKTQYF. The V gene is TRBV7-6, the J gene TRBJ2-7, with D maybe TRBD2 (6 bases). The J call is uncertain, as TRBJ2-5 better fits the DNA end. Germline CDR1 is SGHVS and CDR2 is FNYEAQ. The CDR3 length is 15 residues.

This clonotype was counted many times. This chain links TRBV5-1 with TRBJ2-1; 8 bases are a match to TRBD1. The CDR3 spans 14 residues. CDR1 is SGHRS, CDR2 YFSETQ, per germline. V shed 4 bases, J shed 9 bases, and the junction held 9 bases outside the gene matches. CDR3 loop: CASSPGQVLAEQFF. DNA for the CDR3: TGCGCCAGCAGCCCGGGACAGGTCCTCGCTGAGCAGTTCTTC. The variable domain in full, completed from reference TRBV5-1 and TRBJ2-1, reads KAGVTQTPRYLIKTRGQQVTLSCSPISGHRSVSWYQQTPGQGLQFLFEYFSETQRNKGNFPGRFSGRQFSNSRSEMNVSTLELGDSALYLCASSPGQVLAEQFFGPGTRLTVL.

This clonotype was seen many times. This sequence joins TRBV6-2 or TRBV6-3 and TRBJ2-7; possibly TRBD2 for D (5 bases). Germline V gene lookup returns CDR1 MNHEY and CDR2 SVGEGT. This CDR3 is built from 17 residues. Trimming took 6 bases from V and 4 from J, leaving 25 bases between them. CDR3: CASRHPPALAKSYEQYF. CDR3 in DNA: TGTGCCAGCAGGCACCCCCCGGCGCTAGCCAAGTCTTACGAGCAGTACTTC.

This clonotype occurred a few times. A much larger clonotype is one base distant, so this may be a read error. This chain links TRBV7-2 with TRBJ2-1; 11 bases agree with TRBD2. The J segment lost 12 bases and the V segment lost 5 bases, leaving 12 bases of the junction unmatched. The CDR3 is 15 residues long. Per the germline V gene, CDR1 is SGHTA and CDR2 is FQGNSA. The CDR3 loop reads CASSPSSGGPFAQFF. The CDR3 DNA is TGTGCCAGCAGCCCCTCTAGCGGGGGGCCTTTTGCGCAGTTCTTC.

This clonotype was counted only a few times. This may be a read error: a much more frequent sequence differs by one nucleotide. This sequence joins TRBV4-3 and TRBJ1-2; D not resolved. The CDR3 sequence is 15 residues long. The V end lost 0 bases, the J end lost 4 bases, and 12 bases lay between the germline ends. Germline loops: CDR1 LGHNA, CDR2 YSLEER. The CDR3 DNA sequence: TGCGCCAGCAGCCAAGAGGTAGGAGGTCCCTATGGCTACACCTTC. Amino acid sequence: CASSQEVGGPYGYTF.

V gene TRBV12-3 or TRBV12-4 combines with J gene TRBJ1-3; D uncertain. The V end was cut by 6 bases, the J end by 4 bases, with 13 bases between. The CDR3 covers 14 residues. DNA for the CDR3: TGTGCCAGCAGGCCGACGAGGGTCGGAAACACCATATATTTT. Its translation is CASRPTRVGNTIYF.

To note about this clonotype: Mismatch with germline at one junction end may stem from a read error. V and J are TRBV7-3 and TRBJ1-1; D is possibly TRBD1 (5 bases). The germline V gene encodes CDR1 SGHTA and CDR2 FQGTGA. This CDR3 is built from 15 residues. The CDR3: CAGSLGVVLNTEAFF. The CDR3 DNA reads as TGTGCCGGCAGCTTAGGGGTGGTTCTGAACACTGAAGCTTTCTTT.

This clonotype was seen ten or more times. The chain has TRBV2 and TRBJ2-3, with 9 bases matching TRBD1. The CDR3 has 15 amino acids. Germline CDR1 and CDR2: SNHLY and FYNNEI. The junction had 7 bases not matched to a gene; V was cut back by 6 bases and J by 3 bases. CDR3 loop: CASSWAQGATDTQYF. The CDR3 DNA follows: TGTGCCAGCAGCTGGGCACAGGGGGCAACAGATACGCAGTATTTT.

With regard to this clonotype: A much larger clone is a single base away; this may be a read error. The chain is built from TRBV30 and TRBJ2-1, with a possible D match to TRBD1 (5 bases). The CDR3 spans 12 residues. Germline V gene lookup returns CDR1 GTSNPN and CDR2 SVGIG (reference sequence). Trimming pared 2 bases from V and 10 bases from J, leaving 12 bases between. In DNA, the CDR3 is TGTGCCTGGAGTCCCAGGGCCTACGAGCAGTTCTTC. It yields the protein CAWSPRAYEQFF.

Remarks on this clonotype: A read error may explain this, as a much larger clone is one base away. The V and J genes are TRBV7-2 and TRBJ2-7, with 9 nucleotides matching TRBD1. The germline gives CDR1 SGHTA, CDR2 FQGNSA. This CDR3 has 14 residues. J gave up 7 bases and V 7 bases, and 11 bases lay outside the gene matches. CDR3 bases: TGTGCCAGCAACCGGGACAGGGCCTACAATGAGCAGTACTTC. This codes for CASNRDRAYNEQYF.

This clonotype turned up a few times. A read error may be the cause here, since a much bigger clone is one base away. The CDR3 DNA follows: TGCAGTGCTAGAGAGCGCCGGGATCCCTCCTGCAATGAGCAGTTCTTC. It yields the protein CSARERRDPSCNEQFF. The V gene is TRBV20-1, the J gene TRBJ2-1, with a weak D call TRBD2 (5 bases). This CDR3 is built from 16 residues. Germline values: CDR1 DFQATT, CDR2 SNEGSKA (reference sequence).

CDR3 loop: CASSFDWIQETQYF. As DNA, the CDR3 is TGTGCCAGCAGTTTTGACTGGATCCAAGAGACCCAGTACTTC. The chain combines TRBV12-3 or TRBV12-4 with TRBJ2-5; D gene uncertain. CDR3 length: 14 amino acids. V was trimmed by 3 bases and J by 1 base, leaving 9 bases between them.

In its sample, this clonotype was seen many times. V usage is TRBV20-1 and J usage is TRBJ2-5; D remains ambiguous. Per the germline V gene, CDR1 is DFQATT and CDR2 is SNEGSKA (reference sequence). The CDR3 extends over 11 amino acids. V lost 6 bases and J 5 bases, leaving 10 bases between the germline ends. In nucleotides, the CDR3 is TGCAGTGCATCGTCGGAGGAGACCCAGTACTTC. Translating it yields CSASSEETQYF.

V gene TRBV29-1 combines with J gene TRBJ2-1; 9 bases are a match to TRBD2. CDR3 size: 18 residues. Germline V gives CDR1 SQVTM, CDR2 ANQGSEA. V lost 0 bases to trimming and J lost 0 bases; unmatched junction nucleotides: 9. This CDR3 is CSVEEWGSGSRSYNEQFF. The CDR3 bases are TGCAGCGTTGAAGAGTGGGGTAGCGGGAGCCGCTCCTACAATGAGCAGTTCTTC.

This clonotype was seen repeatedly, ten times or more. The chain combines TRBV5-5 with TRBJ2-6; no firm D call. The CDR3 is made up of 16 amino acids. Between the trimmed V and J ends, which lost 0 bases and 3 bases, there was a span of 10 bases. Per germline, CDR1 SGHKS and CDR2 YYEKEE (reference sequence). The DNA of the CDR3 is TGTGCCAGCAGCTTGGGCCCTAGTGGTGGGGCCAACGTCCTGACTTTC. Translating gives CASSLGPSGGANVLTF.

To note about this clonotype: A much bigger clone sits one base away, suggesting this may be a read error. The V and J genes are TRBV11-3 and TRBJ2-1; 7 bases are a match to TRBD2. V dropped 1 base and J dropped 13; count of bases not matched to a gene: 13. Germline CDR1 and CDR2: SGHNT and YENEEA. The CDR3 runs 15 residues. This chain's CDR3 is CASSLGGGGAETQFF. CDR3 in DNA: TGTGCCAGCAGCTTAGGAGGCGGGGGTGCGGAGACCCAGTTCTTC.

This clonotype was seen at least ten times. The chain recombines TRBV5-8 with TRBJ2-1, with D possibly TRBD2 on 6 matching bases. Trimming left V 2 bases short and J 2 bases short, with 11 bases between. The V gene's germline CDR1 is SGHTS and CDR2 YDEGEE. This CDR3 region has 15 residues. CDR3 protein: CASSFARGTYNEQFF. The CDR3 nucleotides are TGTGCCAGCAGCTTTGCGCGGGGCACCTACAATGAGCAGTTCTTC.